The sequence of this T cell receptor beta chain was determined in a study of spatial heterogeneity in lung cancer. The CDR3 is 13 amino acids. Deletions cut 8 bases from V and 0 bases from J, with 8 bases between. Germline-derived CDR1 and CDR2 are MNHEY and SMNVEV (reference sequence). In the case of this clonotype: Its antigen is not identified.

Noted time point: sample taken at primary tumor resection. Tumor, nontumor lung or frozen PBMC supplied whole RNA that was sequenced unsorted. Study-level points and caveats: More often at tumor resection than at routine follow-up, ubiquitous expanded tumor TCRs were detected in the blood.

TCRdb reanalysed the 5' RACE reads using MiXCR and keeps one entry per CDR3 protein. Counted here are around 74,000 distinct CDR3 sequences, about an eighth occurring once; the ten biggest clones make up 7.2%. V and J are TRBV27 and TRBJ1-5; D uncertain. This TCR derives from a male donor with early-stage non-small cell lung cancer. Source: PBMCs, taken at surgery. This CDR3 reads CASAGYSNQPQHF. CDR3 in DNA: TGTGCCAGCGCCGGCTATAGCAATCAGCCCCAGCATTTT.